This T cell receptor beta chain comes out of a study of PD-1 blockade in classical Hodgkin lymphoma. General study points: Underlying causes for the observed repertoire differences were not defined, possibly disease activity or prior therapy. Baseline diversity resembling that of newly diagnosed patients was seen in complete responders. Nivolumab starters within 1 year of ASCT were excluded. The study found that TCR diversity rose significantly by C4D1 in CD4+ but not CD8+ cells.

The repertoire was sequenced with immunoSEQ multiplex PCR; TCRdb's copy has only in-frame clones and lacks some. The sample includes roughly 20,000 clones, more than 80% seen only once; the top ten take 10% to 15%. Of note for this clone: As yet, its antigen is unknown.

The ends were cut back, 5 bases at V and 8 bases at J, with 21 bases in the middle. The CDR3 has 16 residues. Germline CDR1 MNHEY, CDR2 SMNVEV (reference sequence). The time point is: cycle 4 day 1 (C4D1), after five to seven weeks of nivolumab. Each patient relapsed following autologous stem cell transplantation, and prior brentuximab vedotin exposure differed. The origin of this receptor is a human donor with classical Hodgkin lymphoma. The rearrangement uses TRBV27 and TRBJ1-4; D is uncertain. The material sequenced was peripheral blood mononuclear cells (PBMCs), taken before the fourth cycle of nivolumab. In nucleotides, the CDR3 is TGTGCCAGCAGTCCCGCCATCGGGAGGAAAGGGGAAAAACTGTTTTTT. This codes for CASSPAIGRKGEKLFF.